Listed below are T cell receptor beta chains from one sample, sequenced in a study of shared clonotypes between healthy human individuals. The method was immunoSEQ multiplex PCR; TCRdb's version includes in-frame clones alone and lacks a portion of them. The sample lists around 600,000 clones, approximately 95% occurring once. The sample comprised naive CD8+ T cells sorted from blood. All receptors come from a woman in her twenties or thirties in good health. CDR3s include the opening cysteine and the closing phenylalanine or tryptophan. The D gene is left open where the match is weak. Clone size is stated in some rows and not others, as once, few, many or a class when expanded.

v_gene,j_gene,d_gene,abundance,len,CDR3aa,CDR3nt
TRBV9,TRBJ1-4,NA,NA,14,CASSPGLNIEKLFF,TGTGCCAGCAGCCCGGGCCTTAATATTGAAAAACTGTTTTTT
TRBV7-9,TRBJ2-7,NA,NA,14,CASSTREGGREQYF,TGTGCCAGCAGCACCAGGGAGGGGGGTCGTGAGCAGTACTTC
TRBV19,TRBJ2-7,NA,NA,13,CASSDRLSYEQYF,TGTGCCAGTAGTGATAGGCTATCCTACGAGCAGTACTTC
TRBV28,TRBJ2-7,TRBD1,once,14,CASSLWTGAYEQYF,TGTGCCAGCAGTTTATGGACAGGGGCCTACGAGCAGTACTTC
TRBV4-2,TRBJ2-1,NA,once,16,CASSQVGGRARNEQFF,TGTGCCAGCAGCCAAGTAGGGGGGAGGGCTAGGAATGAGCAGTTCTTC
TRBV9,TRBJ2-7,TRBD1,NA,13,CASSGQGAREQYF,TGTGCCAGCAGCGGACAGGGGGCGCGGGAGCAGTACTTC
TRBV27,TRBJ1-1,NA,NA,14,CASSFGRGLTEAFF,TGTGCCAGCAGTTTTGGCAGGGGTTTAACTGAAGCTTTCTTT
TRBV7-8,TRBJ2-7,NA,NA,15,CASSPVVRELHEQYF,TGTGCCAGCAGCCCCGTGGTCCGAGAACTCCACGAGCAGTACTTC
TRBV5-4,TRBJ2-7,TRBD1,NA,14,CASSLAGTGDEQYF,TGTGCCAGCAGCTTGGCAGGGACAGGGGACGAGCAGTACTTC
TRBV27,TRBJ1-2,NA,NA,15,CASSLSAGVGYGYTF,TGTGCCAGCAGTTTATCGGCGGGGGTTGGCTATGGCTACACCTTC
TRBV7-9,TRBJ2-7,TRBD2,NA,15,CASSSTSGSSYEQYF,TGTGCCAGCAGCTCAACTAGCGGGAGCTCCTACGAGCAGTACTTC
TRBV13,TRBJ2-7,TRBD2,NA,14,CASSLGGRSYEQYF,TGTGCCAGCAGCTTAGGCGGGAGGTCCTACGAGCAGTACTTC
TRBV5-6,TRBJ2-3,TRBD2,NA,15,CASSRMGLAPDTQYF,TGTGCCAGCAGCCGGATGGGACTAGCTCCAGATACGCAGTATTTT
TRBV2,TRBJ2-1,NA,NA,14,CASSTPRAYNEQFF,TGTGCCAGCAGCACCCCGAGGGCCTACAATGAGCAGTTCTTC
TRBV6-1,TRBJ1-1,NA,NA,14,CASSERGLRTEAFF,TGTGCCAGCAGTGAAAGGGGCCTTAGGACTGAAGCTTTCTTT
TRBV28,TRBJ1-3,NA,NA,18,CASSLHGGDEVGGNTIYF,TGTGCCAGCAGTTTACACGGTGGGGACGAGGTGGGCGGAAACACCATATATTTT
TRBV15,TRBJ1-5,TRBD1,NA,15,CATSEQGGGSQSQHF,TGTGCCACCAGCGAACAGGGGGGGGGTAGTCAATCCCAGCATTTT
TRBV28,TRBJ2-2,TRBD2,NA,14,CASSFSGDTGELFF,TGTGCCAGCAGCTTCAGCGGGGACACCGGGGAGCTGTTTTTT
TRBV6-6,TRBJ1-5,NA,NA,14,CASSLRDRNQPQHF,TGTGCCAGCAGCCTCCGGGACCGTAATCAGCCCCAGCATTTT
TRBV7-6,TRBJ2-3,NA,NA,18,CASSFNRPTTTSTDTQYF,TGTGCCAGCAGCTTTAACAGGCCCACCACTACTAGCACAGATACGCAGTATTTT
TRBV28,TRBJ2-2,NA,once,13,CASSLQGTGELFF,TGTGCCAGCAGTTTACAGGGGACCGGGGAGCTGTTTTTT
TRBV19,TRBJ1-2,NA,once,15,CASRGQAPLLHGYTF,TGTGCCAGTAGGGGCCAGGCCCCCCTTCTGCATGGCTACACCTTC
TRBV11-2,TRBJ2-7,NA,NA,14,CASSLTRNPYEQYF,TGTGCCAGCAGCTTAACCAGGAACCCCTACGAGCAGTACTTC
TRBV4-1,TRBJ1-1,NA,NA,16,CASSQDSAVGGTEAFF,TGCGCCAGCAGCCAAGATTCGGCTGTCGGCGGGACAGAAGCTTTCTTT
TRBV7-9,TRBJ2-4,NA,NA,15,CASSLAQGAKNIQYF,TGTGCCAGCAGCTTAGCACAGGGAGCCAAAAACATTCAGTACTTC
TRBV28,TRBJ2-5,NA,NA,16,CASRKDLNGHQETQYF,TGTGCCAGCAGAAAGGACTTAAACGGCCACCAAGAGACCCAGTACTTC
TRBV6-5,TRBJ2-1,TRBD2,once,16,CASSYSVAGTYNEQFF,TGTGCCAGCAGTTACTCGGTAGCGGGGACCTACAATGAGCAGTTCTTC
TRBV28,TRBJ2-1,TRBD1,few,16,CASSHSTGQGAHEQFF,TGTGCCAGCAGCCACTCCACGGGACAGGGGGCGCATGAGCAGTTCTTC
TRBV28,TRBJ2-3,TRBD1,NA,13,CASSPDAGGAQYF,TGTGCCAGCAGCCCTGACGCAGGGGGAGCGCAGTATTTT
TRBV28,TRBJ2-3,TRBD2,NA,17,CASSTAKRDPRTDTQYF,TGTGCCAGCAGTACCGCAAAGCGGGACCCGCGCACAGATACGCAGTATTTT
TRBV28,TRBJ2-1,TRBD1,NA,13,CASSYRGRNEQFF,TGTGCCAGCAGTTACAGGGGGCGTAATGAGCAGTTCTTC
TRBV19,TRBJ2-3,NA,NA,13,CASSILGTDTQYF,TGTGCCAGTAGTATCCTAGGCACAGATACGCAGTATTTT
TRBV10-3,TRBJ1-1,TRBD1,once,14,CAISAGQSNAEAFF,TGTGCCATCAGTGCGGGACAGTCGAACGCTGAAGCTTTCTTT
TRBV4-1,TRBJ2-7,NA,NA,13,CASSQGSGLRQYF,TGCGCCAGCAGCCAAGGGTCGGGGTTGCGGCAGTACTTC
TRBV2,TRBJ1-1,NA,NA,15,CASSEWGAGYTEAFF,TGTGCCAGCAGTGAATGGGGGGCCGGTTACACTGAAGCTTTCTTT
TRBV9,TRBJ2-3,NA,once,12,CASSSSGDTQYF,TGTGCCAGCAGCTCATCTGGGGATACGCAGTATTTT
TRBV27,TRBJ2-7,TRBD2,NA,15,CASTTAGLAWQEQYF,TGTGCCAGCACCACCGCGGGACTAGCATGGCAAGAGCAGTACTTC